Listed below are T cell receptor beta chains from one sample, sequenced in a study of early T cells in non-severe SARS-CoV-2 infection. In TCRdb, the 5' RACE reads were re-called with MiXCR into one record per CDR3 protein. The sample lists 25,000 to 35,000 distinct CDR3 sequences, under 6% seen once, with under 25% in the top ten. Sequenced: whole blood. The receptors here all came from an adult who was a healthcare worker with PCR-confirmed SARS-CoV-2 infection or an uninfected control (not recorded which). CDR3s include the opening cysteine and the closing phenylalanine or tryptophan. Fields, in order: V gene, clone size, J gene, D gene, CDR3 protein, CDR3 DNA. The D gene is left open where the match is weak. The size entry is marked missing in some rows and otherwise reads once, few, many or a size class.

v_call: TRBV18; clone_size: many; j_call: TRBJ2-7; d_call: TRBD2; cdr3_aa: CASSPARGRIHEQYF; cdr3_nt: TGTGCCAGCTCACCAGCTCGCGGGAGAATCCACGAGCAGTACTTC
v_call: TRBV24-1; clone_size: many; j_call: TRBJ1-4; d_call: -; cdr3_aa: CATSDHRQTEKLFF; cdr3_nt: TGTGCCACCAGTGACCACAGACAGACGGAAAAACTGTTTTTT
v_call: TRBV5-1; clone_size: -; j_call: TRBJ2-2; d_call: TRBD2; cdr3_aa: CASSWTGTRNTGELFF; cdr3_nt: TGCGCCAGCAGCTGGACCGGGACTAGGAACACCGGGGAGCTGTTTTTT
v_call: TRBV5-1; clone_size: many; j_call: TRBJ2-3; d_call: TRBD2; cdr3_aa: CASSLVLAGGTDTQYF; cdr3_nt: TGCGCCAGCAGCTTGGTCCTAGCGGGAGGCACAGATACGCAGTATTTT
v_call: TRBV7-9; clone_size: few; j_call: TRBJ2-1; d_call: TRBD2; cdr3_aa: CASDSGRVPYNEQFF; cdr3_nt: TGTGCCAGCGATAGCGGGCGGGTACCATACAATGAGCAGTTCTTC
v_call: TRBV5-1; clone_size: few; j_call: TRBJ2-2; d_call: -; cdr3_aa: CASRPPGQANTGELFF; cdr3_nt: TGCGCCAGCAGGCCTCCGGGACAAGCGAACACCGGGGAGCTGTTTTTT
v_call: TRBV19; clone_size: few; j_call: TRBJ2-3; d_call: -; cdr3_aa: CASSVGSSTDTQYF; cdr3_nt: TGTGCCAGTAGTGTGGGATCTAGCACAGATACGCAGTATTTT
v_call: TRBV7-9; clone_size: many; j_call: TRBJ2-3; d_call: -; cdr3_aa: CASSLAPGGTDTQYF; cdr3_nt: TGTGCCAGCAGCTTAGCCCCAGGCGGGACAGATACGCAGTATTTT
v_call: TRBV20-1; clone_size: many; j_call: TRBJ1-1; d_call: -; cdr3_aa: CSASSREFEAFF; cdr3_nt: TGCAGTGCTAGTAGCCGGGAGTTTGAAGCTTTCTTT
v_call: TRBV7-9; clone_size: many; j_call: TRBJ1-3; d_call: -; cdr3_aa: CASSLGRSGNTIYF; cdr3_nt: TGTGCCAGCAGCTTAGGACGCTCTGGAAACACCATATATTTT
v_call: TRBV19; clone_size: many; j_call: TRBJ2-5; d_call: TRBD1; cdr3_aa: CASQQQQGQETQYF; cdr3_nt: TGTGCCAGCCAACAACAACAGGGGCAAGAGACCCAGTACTTC
v_call: TRBV27; clone_size: many; j_call: TRBJ2-5; d_call: -; cdr3_aa: CASPSTGSFKETQYF; cdr3_nt: TGTGCCAGCCCCTCGACAGGATCCTTTAAAGAGACCCAGTACTTC
v_call: TRBV12-3/TRBV12-4; clone_size: few; j_call: TRBJ2-7; d_call: -; cdr3_aa: CASSSQGPYEQYF; cdr3_nt: TGTGCCAGCAGTTCACAGGGACCCTACGAGCAGTACTTC
v_call: TRBV12-2; clone_size: -; j_call: TRBJ2-7; d_call: -; cdr3_aa: CASRTRGTGTSYEQYF; cdr3_nt: TGTGCAAGTCGCACCCGGGGGACAGGGACATCCTACGAGCAGTACTTC
v_call: TRBV11-2; clone_size: few; j_call: TRBJ2-7; d_call: -; cdr3_aa: CASSDGTPRYEQYF; cdr3_nt: TGTGCCAGCAGCGACGGGACTCCCCGCTACGAGCAGTACTTC